These T cell receptor beta chains were read from a single sample in a study of T cell repertoires in cytomegalovirus infection. In TCRdb, the reads were re-called with MiXCR into one record per CDR3 protein. The table shows fewer than 250,000 distinct CDR3 sequences, with 9% to 15% occurring only once. Input material: PBMCs. The source of these receptors is a human donor in good health (CMV status not recorded). Some clones in this sample may be carry-over from other donors' samples. Both conserved end residues are part of each CDR3. Each record gives: J gene, D gene, V gene, clone size, CDR3 DNA, CDR3 protein. The D gene is left open where the match is weak. Size values are once, few and many counts, or a class for expanded clones, and some rows have none.

j_gene: TRBJ2-1; d_gene: .; v_gene: TRBV5-1; abundance: many; CDR3nt: TGCGCCAGCAGGTTCCCGACAGAGGGCTATGAGCAGTTCTTC; CDR3aa: CASRFPTEGYEQFF
j_gene: TRBJ1-1; d_gene: .; v_gene: TRBV5-1; abundance: many; CDR3nt: TGCGCCAGCAGTAGGCAGGGCGATACTGAAGCTTTCTTT; CDR3aa: CASSRQGDTEAFF
j_gene: TRBJ1-2; d_gene: TRBD1; v_gene: TRBV28; abundance: .; CDR3nt: TGTGCCAGCAGTTTAAACAGGGGGGCCGGCTACACCTTC; CDR3aa: CASSLNRGAGYTF
j_gene: TRBJ2-3; d_gene: TRBD2; v_gene: TRBV7-6; abundance: many; CDR3nt: TGTGCCAGCAGCTTAGGAGGGCGGGAGATAGATACGCAGTATTTT; CDR3aa: CASSLGGREIDTQYF
j_gene: TRBJ2-1; d_gene: .; v_gene: TRBV29-1; abundance: few; CDR3nt: TGCAGCGTGGGGGACACCAACAATGAGCAGTTCTTC; CDR3aa: CSVGDTNNEQFF
j_gene: TRBJ2-3; d_gene: TRBD2; v_gene: TRBV7-2; abundance: many; CDR3nt: TGTGCCAGCAGCCTGCTTGGCGGGAGTCGCACAGATACGCAGTATTTT; CDR3aa: CASSLLGGSRTDTQYF
j_gene: TRBJ2-3; d_gene: .; v_gene: TRBV2; abundance: .; CDR3nt: TGTGCCAGCAGACATAGCGGATACAGCACAGATACGCAGTATTTT; CDR3aa: CASRHSGYSTDTQYF
j_gene: TRBJ2-7; d_gene: TRBD1; v_gene: TRBV28; abundance: few; CDR3nt: TGTGCCAGCAGTCGGACAGGGGGCGCGTACGAGCAGTACTTC; CDR3aa: CASSRTGGAYEQYF
j_gene: TRBJ2-3; d_gene: TRBD2; v_gene: TRBV7-2; abundance: many; CDR3nt: TGTGCCAGCAGCTTGTCCGGGACTAGCGGGGTCGGGGATACGCAGTATTTT; CDR3aa: CASSLSGTSGVGDTQYF
j_gene: TRBJ1-4; d_gene: TRBD1; v_gene: TRBV12-3/TRBV12-4; abundance: .; CDR3nt: TGTGCCAGTCGGGGGACAGGGGTTGTTAATGAAAAACTGTTTTTT; CDR3aa: CASRGTGVVNEKLFF
j_gene: TRBJ2-1; d_gene: .; v_gene: TRBV6-2/TRBV6-3; abundance: many; CDR3nt: TGTGCCAGCTCCTATACTGACGAGCAGTTCTTC; CDR3aa: CASSYTDEQFF
j_gene: TRBJ2-3; d_gene: TRBD2; v_gene: TRBV4-3; abundance: many; CDR3nt: TGCGCCAGCAGCCAAGAATTCCAGGGAGGGACAGATACGCAGTATTTT; CDR3aa: CASSQEFQGGTDTQYF
j_gene: TRBJ1-1; d_gene: TRBD1; v_gene: TRBV6-2/TRBV6-3; abundance: many; CDR3nt: TGTGCCAGCAGTTACCCGGGACAGGAGGTGGCTTTCTTT; CDR3aa: CASSYPGQEVAFF
j_gene: TRBJ2-7; d_gene: .; v_gene: TRBV19; abundance: many; CDR3nt: TGTGCCAGTAGTATTGCCAGGGACGGTGGGAGCGAGCAGTACTTC; CDR3aa: CASSIARDGGSEQYF
j_gene: TRBJ2-2; d_gene: TRBD1; v_gene: TRBV19; abundance: few; CDR3nt: TGTGCCAGCCGACAGGGGTCGAACACCGGGGAGCTGTTTTTT; CDR3aa: CASRQGSNTGELFF
j_gene: TRBJ2-7; d_gene: TRBD1; v_gene: TRBV6-5; abundance: many; CDR3nt: TGTGCCAGCAGTTACTCGGGACAGGGTACGGGGCAGTACTTC; CDR3aa: CASSYSGQGTGQYF
j_gene: TRBJ2-2; d_gene: .; v_gene: TRBV6-5; abundance: few; CDR3nt: TGTGCCAGCAGTTACCGCCAGGGAGGAACCGGGGAGCTGTTTTTT; CDR3aa: CASSYRQGGTGELFF
j_gene: TRBJ2-2; d_gene: TRBD2; v_gene: TRBV14; abundance: many; CDR3nt: TGTGCCAGCAGCTCAACTAGCGGGAGCTACACCGGGGAGCTGTTTTTT; CDR3aa: CASSSTSGSYTGELFF
j_gene: TRBJ1-2; d_gene: TRBD1; v_gene: TRBV4-1; abundance: .; CDR3nt: TGTGCCAGCAGCCTAACTCCCCCTGGGACAGGAGCTAACTATGGCTACACCTTC; CDR3aa: CASSLTPPGTGANYGYTF
j_gene: TRBJ1-2; d_gene: .; v_gene: TRBV4-2; abundance: .; CDR3nt: TGTGCCAGCAGCCAAGGGGGGGCCGGAGCTAACTATGGCTACACCTTC; CDR3aa: CASSQGGAGANYGYTF
j_gene: TRBJ2-3; d_gene: .; v_gene: TRBV3-1; abundance: .; CDR3nt: TGTGCCAGCAGCCAATTCGGAGACCGAAACAGCCGTAACACAGATACGCAGTATTTT; CDR3aa: CASSQFGDRNSRNTDTQYF
j_gene: TRBJ2-4; d_gene: .; v_gene: TRBV7-2; abundance: many; CDR3nt: TGTGCCAGCAGCTTAGCTCCCCTGGGAGGAGGAGCCAAAAACATTCAGTACTTC; CDR3aa: CASSLAPLGGGAKNIQYF
j_gene: TRBJ2-1; d_gene: TRBD2; v_gene: TRBV19; abundance: few; CDR3nt: TGTGCCAGTAGTTTAGCGGGAGCCTACAATGAGCAGTTCTTC; CDR3aa: CASSLAGAYNEQFF
j_gene: TRBJ2-3; d_gene: .; v_gene: TRBV7-2; abundance: many; CDR3nt: TGTGCCAGCAGTTCCCCACAATCACCGGATACGCAGTATTTT; CDR3aa: CASSSPQSPDTQYF
j_gene: TRBJ2-5; d_gene: TRBD1; v_gene: TRBV19; abundance: many; CDR3nt: TGTGCCAGTAGTTTTGGACAGGGAGTAGAGACCCAGTACTTC; CDR3aa: CASSFGQGVETQYF
j_gene: TRBJ2-2; d_gene: .; v_gene: TRBV18; abundance: few; CDR3nt: TGTGCCAGCTCACCAAGGCCGCTTAGCGGTGCGAACACCGGGGAGCTGTTTTTT; CDR3aa: CASSPRPLSGANTGELFF
j_gene: TRBJ2-3; d_gene: .; v_gene: TRBV7-2; abundance: many; CDR3nt: TGTGCCAGCAGCTCCGGGACAAAATACACAGATACGCAGTATTTT; CDR3aa: CASSSGTKYTDTQYF
j_gene: TRBJ1-1; d_gene: .; v_gene: TRBV5-4; abundance: .; CDR3nt: TGTGCCAGCAGCTCCCCCCCGGGGGCGTTAGGCACTGAAGCTTTCTTT; CDR3aa: CASSSPPGALGTEAFF
j_gene: TRBJ1-2; d_gene: TRBD1; v_gene: TRBV7-2; abundance: .; CDR3nt: TGTGCCAGCAGCTTAAAAGGAACAGGGGGCGATGGCTACACCTTC; CDR3aa: CASSLKGTGGDGYTF
j_gene: TRBJ1-1; d_gene: TRBD1; v_gene: TRBV5-1; abundance: few; CDR3nt: TGCGCCAGCAGCACAGGGGGTCAATCCACTGAAGCTTTCTTT; CDR3aa: CASSTGGQSTEAFF
j_gene: TRBJ1-5; d_gene: TRBD1; v_gene: TRBV29-1; abundance: .; CDR3nt: TGCAGCGTGGGACAGGCTCCCAATCAGCCCCAGCATTTT; CDR3aa: CSVGQAPNQPQHF
j_gene: TRBJ2-7; d_gene: TRBD1; v_gene: TRBV10-3; abundance: many; CDR3nt: TGTGCCATCAGTGAGTCGATGGACAGGGTTTCCCACGAGCAGTACTTC; CDR3aa: CAISESMDRVSHEQYF
j_gene: TRBJ2-3; d_gene: .; v_gene: TRBV11-2; abundance: many; CDR3nt: TGTGCCAGCAGCTTTCACCTCAGATCGGGTCAAACTAGCACAGATACGCAGTATTTT; CDR3aa: CASSFHLRSGQTSTDTQYF
j_gene: TRBJ2-3; d_gene: TRBD2; v_gene: TRBV29-1; abundance: few; CDR3nt: TGCAGCGTCGCAGCGGGACTAGCGGGGAACACAGATACGCAGTATTTT; CDR3aa: CSVAAGLAGNTDTQYF
j_gene: TRBJ2-5; d_gene: .; v_gene: TRBV20-1; abundance: many; CDR3nt: TGCAGTGCTAACCCCGGACAGCAAGAGACCCAGTACTTC; CDR3aa: CSANPGQQETQYF
j_gene: TRBJ1-1; d_gene: .; v_gene: TRBV28; abundance: many; CDR3nt: TGTGCCAGCAGCTGGGACCCCGGAAGCACTGAAGCTTTCTTT; CDR3aa: CASSWDPGSTEAFF
j_gene: TRBJ2-4; d_gene: TRBD1; v_gene: TRBV3-1; abundance: few; CDR3nt: TGTGCCAGCAGCCAACGTACTCCGGGACAGGGAGGAGAGAACATTCAGTACTTC; CDR3aa: CASSQRTPGQGGENIQYF
j_gene: TRBJ2-7; d_gene: TRBD2; v_gene: TRBV7-4; abundance: .; CDR3nt: TGTGCCAGCAGCCCCTTCGCGGGGGGTACCTACGAGCAGTACTTC; CDR3aa: CASSPFAGGTYEQYF
j_gene: TRBJ1-2; d_gene: .; v_gene: TRBV3-1; abundance: .; CDR3nt: TGTGCCAGCAGCCAAGTAGGATGGGGCTATGGCTACACCTTC; CDR3aa: CASSQVGWGYGYTF
j_gene: TRBJ2-7; d_gene: .; v_gene: TRBV7-2; abundance: many; CDR3nt: TGTGCCAGCAGCTTAAACGGCGGGACCTCCTACGAGCAGTACTTC; CDR3aa: CASSLNGGTSYEQYF
j_gene: TRBJ2-5; d_gene: TRBD2; v_gene: TRBV4-1; abundance: .; CDR3nt: TGCGCCAGCAGCCAAGGACTAGCCGGCGGGACCCAGTACTTC; CDR3aa: CASSQGLAGGTQYF
j_gene: TRBJ2-1; d_gene: TRBD2; v_gene: TRBV6-1; abundance: many; CDR3nt: TGTGCCAGCAGTTCCACCTCTAGCTGGGGGGGTAGCTCCTACAATGAGCAGTTCTTC; CDR3aa: CASSSTSSWGGSSYNEQFF
j_gene: TRBJ2-3; d_gene: .; v_gene: TRBV5-4; abundance: .; CDR3nt: TGTGCCAGCAACATTCTGGGAACAGATACGCAGTATTTT; CDR3aa: CASNILGTDTQYF
j_gene: TRBJ1-1; d_gene: .; v_gene: TRBV20-1; abundance: .; CDR3nt: TGCAGTGCTAGGGGGTCGGAAACTGAAGCTTTCTTT; CDR3aa: CSARGSETEAFF
j_gene: TRBJ1-6; d_gene: .; v_gene: TRBV7-9; abundance: few; CDR3nt: TGTGCCAGCAGCCTTCCTGACAGCTCTAATGGTTCACCCCTCCACTTT; CDR3aa: CASSLPDSSNGSPLHF
j_gene: TRBJ2-7; d_gene: TRBD2; v_gene: TRBV7-9; abundance: many; CDR3nt: TGTGCCAGCAGCCTAGCGGGGACGAACTACGAGCAGTACTTC; CDR3aa: CASSLAGTNYEQYF
j_gene: TRBJ2-5; d_gene: .; v_gene: TRBV18; abundance: many; CDR3nt: TGTGCCAGCAGCCCATCCGGACAAGAGACCCAGTACTTC; CDR3aa: CASSPSGQETQYF
j_gene: TRBJ1-2; d_gene: .; v_gene: TRBV7-2; abundance: few; CDR3nt: TGTGCCAGCAGCAAATATCGGGGAGGCAACTATGGCTACACCTTC; CDR3aa: CASSKYRGGNYGYTF
j_gene: TRBJ2-1; d_gene: TRBD1; v_gene: TRBV7-9; abundance: few; CDR3nt: TGTGCCAGCAGCTCAGGACAGGGCGAGCAGTTCTTC; CDR3aa: CASSSGQGEQFF
j_gene: TRBJ2-3; d_gene: .; v_gene: TRBV6-6; abundance: few; CDR3nt: TGTGCCAGCAGTTACTCGATTCCTGGACAGTTAAAAAAAACAGATACGCAGTATTTT; CDR3aa: CASSYSIPGQLKKTDTQYF
j_gene: TRBJ1-1; d_gene: .; v_gene: TRBV7-9; abundance: .; CDR3nt: TGTGCCAGCAGCCAGCACCCGGACAGTTTGAACACTGAAGCTTTCTTT; CDR3aa: CASSQHPDSLNTEAFF
j_gene: TRBJ2-1; d_gene: .; v_gene: TRBV11-2; abundance: many; CDR3nt: TGTGCCAGCAGCGCCCAGCAGGGTGCGGGCAATGAGCAGTTCTTC; CDR3aa: CASSAQQGAGNEQFF
j_gene: TRBJ2-5; d_gene: TRBD2; v_gene: TRBV7-6; abundance: many; CDR3nt: TGTGCCAGCAGCTTAGAAGGCCGGGGGGGCCGTCAGACCCAGTACTTC; CDR3aa: CASSLEGRGGRQTQYF